The 27 T cell receptor beta chains listed next were all sequenced from one sample in a study of early T cells in non-severe SARS-CoV-2 infection. TCRdb reanalysed the 5' RACE reads using MiXCR and keeps one entry per CDR3 protein. This table holds 50,000 to 60,000 distinct CDR3 sequences, roughly 8% found once. Source material: whole blood. All receptors come from an adult who was a healthcare worker with PCR-confirmed SARS-CoV-2 infection or an uninfected control (not recorded which).

The table lists this clonotype with many counts. The J gene is TRBJ2-1, the V gene TRBV18; 9 bases align to TRBD1. CDR3 size: 15 residues. V shed 5 bases, J shed 5 bases, and the junction held 7 bases outside the gene matches. Germline CDR1 KGHSH, CDR2 LQKENI. The CDR3 here is CASSYPGQGDNEQFF. The CDR3 region has the DNA TGTGCCAGCTCATATCCGGGACAGGGAGACAATGAGCAGTTCTTC.

The CDR3 DNA reads TGTGCCAGCAGCCCCGGACTAGCGGGAAATGAGCAGTTCTTC. Its translation is CASSPGLAGNEQFF. This rearrangement joins TRBV7-8 to TRBJ2-1; 12 bases align to TRBD2. V was pared by 5 bases and J by 7 bases, with 3 bases of the junction left unmatched. The CDR3 contains 14 residues. The germline CDR1 and CDR2 sequences are SGHVS and FQNEAQ.

This clonotype was seen at least ten times. The rearrangement uses TRBV19 and TRBJ2-3; D gene uncertain. CDR3 length equals 13 residues. Germline V gene data show CDR1 as LNHDA and CDR2 as SQIVND (reference sequence). V was cut by 10 bases and J by 6 bases, with 17 bases left in between. The CDR3 DNA is TGTGCCACTGCTTGGATAGTGGGGGATACGCAGTATTTT. The encoded protein is CATAWIVGDTQYF.

This clonotype was seen repeatedly, ten times or more. In nucleotides, the CDR3 is TGTGCCAGCAGAGCGACAGGGAGCGCCGGGGAGCTGTTTTTT. This codes for CASRATGSAGELFF. The J gene is TRBJ2-2, the V gene TRBV7-9, with 7 bases lining up with TRBD1. J gave up 6 bases and V 6 bases, and 7 bases lay outside the gene matches. Looked up from germline, CDR1 is SEHNR and CDR2 is FQNEAQ (reference sequence). This CDR3 has 14 amino acids.

This chain uses TRBV6-6 with TRBJ2-7; D is uncertain. This CDR3 spans 15 amino acids. Trimming left V 5 bases short and J 5 bases short, with 19 bases between. Germline CDR1 MNHNY, CDR2 SVGAGI (reference sequence). The CDR3 is CASSARAPLSDEQYF. CDR3 in DNA: TGTGCCAGCAGTGCCCGGGCCCCCTTGTCCGACGAGCAGTACTTC.

This clonotype occurred many times. The rearrangement joins TRBV2 to TRBJ2-7; TRBD1 agrees at 7 bases. Germline V CDR1 and CDR2: SNHLY, FYNNEI. The CDR3 extends over 14 amino acids. V lost 5 bases to trimming and J lost 4 bases; unmatched junction nucleotides: 8. This CDR3 is CASSRRPGGYEQYF. For the CDR3, the DNA is TGTGCCAGCAGTCGGAGGCCAGGGGGTTACGAGCAGTACTTC. The whole variable domain, remainder taken from reference TRBV2 and TRBJ2-7, is EPEVTQTPSHQVTQMGQEVILRCVPISNHLYFYWYRQILGQKVEFLVSFYNNEISEKSEIFDDQFSVERPDGSNFTLKIRSTKLEDSAMYFCASSRRPGGYEQYFGPGTRLTVT.

The chain is built from TRBV7-6 and TRBJ2-1, with 10 positions matching TRBD2. Looked up from germline, CDR1 is SGHVS and CDR2 is FNYEAQ. The CDR3 is 15 residues long. V dropped 8 bases and J dropped 10; count of bases not matched to a gene: 14. The CDR3 nucleotides read TGTGCCAGCCATACTAGCGGGGAGGTGACGAACGAGCAGTTCTTC. This encodes CASHTSGEVTNEQFF.

The chain carries TRBV23-1 and TRBJ2-7; D is perhaps TRBD1 or TRBD2 (7 bases each). Being an ORF, TRBV23-1 has a function that is uncertain. Trimming took 8 bases from V and 2 from J, leaving 16 bases between them. The CDR3 runs 14 residues. The CDR3 coding sequence is TGCGCCAGCTTCAGGGGGGACTACCCCTACGAGCAGTACTTC. Translated, it gives CASFRGDYPYEQYF.

This clonotype is labeled as medium-sized (0.01 to 0.1%). The chain recombines TRBV29-1 with TRBJ2-5, with D perhaps matching TRBD2 (5 bases). The CDR3 is 11 residues long. Trimming cost V 5 bases and J 5 bases, with 9 bases left between them. CDR1 is SQVTM, CDR2 ANQGSEA, per germline. CDR3 sequence: CSVRTSETQYF. The CDR3 coding sequence is TGCAGCGTTCGGACTTCGGAGACCCAGTACTTC.

This clonotype was observed at least ten times. The chain has TRBV14 and TRBJ2-1, with D possibly matching TRBD2 (6 bases). Per germline, CDR1 SGHDN and CDR2 FVKESK. The CDR3 length is 16 residues. V dropped 3 bases and J dropped 8 bases, with 20 bases sitting between them. CDR3 DNA sequence: TGTGCCAGCAGCCAGGGTGGTGGGTCGGGAGTCGATGAGCAGTTCTTC. Protein product: CASSQGGGSGVDEQFF.

At least ten counts were recorded for this clonotype. The genes are TRBV28 and TRBJ2-3, with TRBD2 matching over 14 bases. The germline V gene encodes CDR1 MDHEN and CDR2 SYDVKM. The V gene end was trimmed by 5 bases and the J gene end by 3 bases; junction bases not matched to a gene: 4. The CDR3 contains 16 residues. CDR3 in amino acids: CASSPWTSGRTDTQYF. The CDR3 coding sequence is TGTGCCAGCAGTCCATGGACTAGCGGGAGGACAGATACGCAGTATTTT. The whole variable domain, filled in from reference TRBV28 and TRBJ2-3, reads DVKVTQSSRYLVKRTGEKVFLECVQDMDHENMFWYRQDPGLGLRLIYFSYDVKMKEKGDIPEGYSVSREKKERFSLILESASTNQTSMYLCASSPWTSGRTDTQYFGPGTRLTVL.

This rearrangement joins TRBV6-5 to TRBJ1-1, with D maybe TRBD1 (5 bases). Germline assignment: CDR1 MNHEY and CDR2 SVGAGI. Trimming removed 2 bases at V and 5 bases at J, with 9 bases between. The CDR3 spans 13 residues. CDR3: CASSYGTETEAFF. CDR3 in DNA: TGTGCCAGCAGTTACGGGACGGAAACTGAAGCTTTCTTT.

The rearrangement links TRBV7-6 to TRBJ1-5; D gene uncertain. CDR1 and CDR2 (germline): SGHVS, FNYEAQ. V shed 3 bases and J shed 4 bases, with 13 bases lying between them. The CDR3 sequence is 15 residues long. CDR3 residues: CASSLRTEPNQPQHF. CDR3 bases: TGTGCCAGCAGCTTGAGGACGGAACCTAATCAGCCCCAGCATTTT. Variable domain in full (rest from reference TRBV7-6 and TRBJ1-5): GAGVSQSPRYKVTKRGQDVALRCDPISGHVSLYWYRQALGQGPEFLTYFNYEAQQDKSGLPNDRFSAERPEGSISTLTIQRTEQRDSAMYRCASSLRTEPNQPQHFGDGTRLSIL.

The chain uses TRBV7-9 and TRBJ1-1, with D hard to call. This CDR3 contains 15 residues. Trimming took off 4 bases at V and 1 base at J, with 13 bases between the two ends. From germline, CDR1 is SEHNR and CDR2 FQNEAQ (reference sequence). The CDR3 DNA follows: TGTGCCAGCAGCTCGTCTATGCGTAAGAACACTGAAGCTTTCTTT. Protein product: CASSSSMRKNTEAFF.

This clonotype has just one count. An end of the junction does not agree with germline; a read error may underlie this. V is TRBV24-1 and J is TRBJ2-6; D possibly corresponds to TRBD1 (5 bases). Germline CDR1 is KGHDR and CDR2 is SFDVKD. The CDR3 consists of 17 residues. This chain's CDR3 is CATGDAGQGTGANVLTF. The CDR3 DNA follows: TGTGCCACCGGTGATGCAGGCCAGGGTACCGGGGCCAACGTCCTGACTTTC.

The table lists this clonotype with a few counts. This chain connects TRBV27 to TRBJ2-7; 8 bases fit TRBD1. Germline trimming cut 6 bases from V and 2 bases from J; bases unmatched to any gene: 6. CDR1 MNHEY and CDR2 SMNVEV come from the germline V gene (reference sequence). CDR3 length: 14 residues. This CDR3 is CASRRTGWPYEQYF. DNA for the CDR3: TGTGCCAGCAGGCGGACAGGGTGGCCCTACGAGCAGTACTTC.

This clonotype occurred many times. The chain joins TRBV29-1 to TRBJ2-1; 13 bases match TRBD2. Losses at the gene ends were 6 bases for V and 6 bases for J; bases not matched to a gene: 8. This CDR3 is 15 amino acids long. Germline CDR1 reads SQVTM; CDR2 reads ANQGSEA. The DNA for the CDR3 is TGCAGCGTGGCAGTCGGGACTAGCGGGGCCAATGAGCAGTTCTTC. It is translated as CSVAVGTSGANEQFF.

This rearrangement joins TRBV9 to TRBJ2-3, with 7 bases that match TRBD2. The V and J ends lost 4 bases and 2 bases, in that order; junction bases with no gene match: 7. The length of the CDR3 is 15 residues. The germline V gene encodes CDR1 SGDLS and CDR2 YYNGEE. Here the CDR3 reads CASSLGLGATDTQYF. As DNA, the CDR3 is TGTGCCAGCAGCCTCGGACTAGGAGCCACAGATACGCAGTATTTT.

This clonotype was seen repeatedly, ten times or more. The chain links TRBV27 to TRBJ2-3; 10 nucleotides align to TRBD1. There are 14 residues in the CDR3. Germline CDR1 MNHEY, CDR2 SMNVEV (reference sequence). V trimming: 3 bases; J trimming: 3 bases; junction bases outside the gene matches: 0. The CDR3 loop is CASSLGQGTDTQYF. The CDR3 DNA reads as TGTGCCAGCAGTTTGGGACAGGGGACAGATACGCAGTATTTT.

This chain links TRBV6-1 with TRBJ1-2; the D is unclear. The V end lost 0 bases, the J end lost 1 base, and 3 bases lay between the germline ends. The germline V gene encodes CDR1 MNHNS and CDR2 SASEGT. The CDR3 covers 13 residues. The chain's CDR3 is CASSEAHNYGYTF. CDR3 bases: TGTGCCAGCAGTGAAGCGCATAACTATGGCTACACCTTC.

This clonotype turned up a few times. The J gene is TRBJ2-5, the V gene TRBV15, with D uncertain. The V and J ends lost 0 bases and 1 base respectively, with 12 bases between them. Germline values: CDR1 LNHNV, CDR2 YYDKDF (reference sequence). The CDR3 sequence is 16 residues long. The CDR3 region is CATSRELKGSQETQYF. CDR3 DNA sequence: TGTGCCACCAGCAGAGAGTTGAAGGGAAGCCAAGAGACCCAGTACTTC. The full variable domain, completed using reference TRBV15 and TRBJ2-5, is DAMVIQNPRYQVTQFGKPVTLSCSQTLNHNVMYWYQQKSSQAPKLLFHYYDKDFNNEADTPDNFQSRRPNTSFCFLDIRSPGLGDTAMYLCATSRELKGSQETQYFGPGTRLLVL.

This clonotype was detected a few times. The chain uses TRBV20-1 and TRBJ1-5; TRBD1 might be the D (5 bases). Per the germline V gene, CDR1 is DFQATT and CDR2 is SNEGSKA (reference sequence). Trimming took off 6 bases at V and 5 bases at J, with 17 bases between the two ends. This CDR3 is 14 amino acids long. The CDR3 spells CSAEQARGDQPQHF. For the CDR3, the DNA is TGCAGTGCGGAACAGGCTCGAGGGGATCAGCCCCAGCATTTT.

The chain has TRBV6-1 and TRBJ2-5; 9 bases align to TRBD2. The trim removed 1 base at V and 2 bases at J, leaving 8 bases unmatched. CDR3 length: 17 residues. The germline V gene encodes CDR1 MNHNS and CDR2 SASEGT. The CDR3 region has the DNA TGTGCCAGCAGTGAAGGAGAAGCTAGCGGGATTCAAGAGACCCAGTACTTC. Its protein is CASSEGEASGIQETQYF.

The chain combines TRBV20-1 with TRBJ1-1, with a weak D call TRBD1 (6 bases). The CDR3 consists of 16 residues. V gave up 0 bases and J gave up 0 bases, with 14 bases separating them. CDR1 and CDR2 (germline): DFQATT, SNEGSKA (reference sequence). The CDR3 spells CSARDRPTGLNTEAFF. The CDR3 coding sequence is TGCAGTGCTAGAGATAGACCCACAGGGCTGAACACTGAAGCTTTCTTT.

V gene TRBV6-5 combines with J gene TRBJ2-1, with 7 bases lining up with TRBD2. The CDR3 spans 14 residues. The V gene end was trimmed by 0 bases and the J gene end by 5 bases; junction bases not matched to a gene: 1. From germline, CDR1 is MNHEY and CDR2 SVGAGI. As DNA, the CDR3 is TGTGCCAGCAGTTACTCAAGCGGGAACAATGAGCAGTTCTTC. It encodes CASSYSSGNNEQFF.

In its sample, this clonotype was seen a few times. The V gene is TRBV3-1, the J gene TRBJ2-1, with unresolved D. CDR3 length: 12 residues. Looked up from germline, CDR1 is LGHDT and CDR2 is YNNKEL (reference sequence). Trimming removed 4 bases at V and 5 bases at J, with 6 bases between. The CDR3 DNA follows: TGTGCCAGCAGCCGCTGGGACAATGAGCAGTTCTTC. The encoded protein is CASSRWDNEQFF.

This clonotype was seen many times. The rearrangement joins TRBV28 to TRBJ2-7, with D possibly matching TRBD2 (7 bases). V lost 6 bases and J 2 bases, leaving 14 bases between the germline ends. CDR1 and CDR2 (germline): MDHEN, SYDVKM. The CDR3 loop spans 14 amino acids. The chain's CDR3 is CASSRTGGPYEQYF. CDR3 bases: TGTGCCAGCAGCCGGACGGGGGGCCCCTACGAGCAGTACTTC.